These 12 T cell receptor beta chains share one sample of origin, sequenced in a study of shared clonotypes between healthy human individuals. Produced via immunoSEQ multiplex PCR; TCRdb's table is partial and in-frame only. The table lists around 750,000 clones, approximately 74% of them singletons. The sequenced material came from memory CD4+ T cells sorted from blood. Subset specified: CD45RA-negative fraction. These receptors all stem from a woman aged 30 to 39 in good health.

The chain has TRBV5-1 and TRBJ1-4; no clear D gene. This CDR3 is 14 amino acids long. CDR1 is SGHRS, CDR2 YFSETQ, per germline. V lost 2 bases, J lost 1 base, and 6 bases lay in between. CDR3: CASSFGGTNEKLFF. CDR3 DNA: TGCGCCAGCAGCTTCGGTGGAACTAATGAAAAACTGTTTTTT.

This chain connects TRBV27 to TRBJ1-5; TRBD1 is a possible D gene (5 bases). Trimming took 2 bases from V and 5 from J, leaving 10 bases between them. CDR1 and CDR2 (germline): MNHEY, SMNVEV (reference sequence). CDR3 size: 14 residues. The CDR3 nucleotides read TGTGCCAGCAGTTTACATGGGGGGGATCAGCCCCAGCATTTT. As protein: CASSLHGGDQPQHF.

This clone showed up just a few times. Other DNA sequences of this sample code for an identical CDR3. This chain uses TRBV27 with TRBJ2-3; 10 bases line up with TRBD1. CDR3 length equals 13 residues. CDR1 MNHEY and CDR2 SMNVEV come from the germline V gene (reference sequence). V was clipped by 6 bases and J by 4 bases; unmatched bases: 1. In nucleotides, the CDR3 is TGTGCCAGCAGAGGACAGGGGGCAGATACGCAGTATTTT. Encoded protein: CASRGQGADTQYF.

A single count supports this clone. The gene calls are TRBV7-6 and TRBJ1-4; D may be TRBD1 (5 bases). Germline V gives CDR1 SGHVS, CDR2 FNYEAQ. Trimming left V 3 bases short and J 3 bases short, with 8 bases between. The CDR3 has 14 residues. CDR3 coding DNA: TGTGCCAGCAGCTTGGCAGGGTCTAATGAAAAACTGTTTTTT. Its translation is CASSLAGSNEKLFF. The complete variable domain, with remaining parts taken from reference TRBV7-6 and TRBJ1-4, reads GAGVSQSPRYKVTKRGQDVALRCDPISGHVSLYWYRQALGQGPEFLTYFNYEAQQDKSGLPNDRFSAERPEGSISTLTIQRTEQRDSAMYRCASSLAGSNEKLFFGSGTQLSVL.

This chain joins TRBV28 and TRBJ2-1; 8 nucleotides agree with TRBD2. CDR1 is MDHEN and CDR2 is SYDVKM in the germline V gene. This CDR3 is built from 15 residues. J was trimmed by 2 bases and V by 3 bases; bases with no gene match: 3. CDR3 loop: CASSFLAGTYNEQFF. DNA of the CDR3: TGTGCCAGCAGTTTCCTAGCGGGCACCTACAATGAGCAGTTCTTC.

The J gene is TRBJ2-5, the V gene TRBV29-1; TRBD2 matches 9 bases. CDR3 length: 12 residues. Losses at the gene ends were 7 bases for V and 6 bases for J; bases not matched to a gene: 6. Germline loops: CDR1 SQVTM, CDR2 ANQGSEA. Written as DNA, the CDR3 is TGCAGCGCAAGTAGCGGGAGCAAGACCCAGTACTTC. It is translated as CSASSGSKTQYF.

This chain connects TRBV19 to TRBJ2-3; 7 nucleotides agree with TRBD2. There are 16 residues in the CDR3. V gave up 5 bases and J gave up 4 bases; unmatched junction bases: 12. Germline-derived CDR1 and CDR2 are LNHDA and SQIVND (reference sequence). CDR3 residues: CASSASLAGESDTQYF. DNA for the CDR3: TGTGCCAGTAGTGCCTCCCTGGCGGGAGAGTCAGATACGCAGTATTTT.

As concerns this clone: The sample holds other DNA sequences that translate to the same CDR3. The CDR3 DNA sequence: TGTGCCAGCAGTGATAGACAGGGGCCCTACGAGCAGTACTTC. Protein product: CASSDRQGPYEQYF. This chain joins TRBV6-1 and TRBJ2-7; 8 bases map to TRBD1. There are 14 residues in the CDR3. CDR1 is MNHNS, CDR2 SASEGT, per germline. Trimming removed 3 bases from V and 2 bases from J; junction bases left unmatched: 3.

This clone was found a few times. The CDR3 nucleotides are TGTGCCAGCGGGGCTACGGACAGGGGGCAGGACGAGCAGTACTTC. Translated: CASGATDRGQDEQYF. The chain combines TRBV25-1 with TRBJ2-7; the match to TRBD1 covers 11 bases. Germline V lookup: CDR1 MGHDK, CDR2 SYGVNS. The ends lost 8 bases at V and 5 bases at J; junction bases unmatched: 11. The CDR3 consists of 15 residues.

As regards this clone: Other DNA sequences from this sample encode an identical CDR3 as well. DNA for the CDR3: TGCGCCAGCAGCGGGAGAGGAAATGAGCAGTTCTTC. Amino acids: CASSGRGNEQFF. The V and J genes are TRBV5-1 and TRBJ2-1, with D perhaps TRBD2 (5 bases). Per the germline V gene, CDR1 is SGHRS and CDR2 is YFSETQ. The CDR3 is 12 amino acids. V lost 4 bases and J 7 bases, leaving 9 bases between the germline ends.

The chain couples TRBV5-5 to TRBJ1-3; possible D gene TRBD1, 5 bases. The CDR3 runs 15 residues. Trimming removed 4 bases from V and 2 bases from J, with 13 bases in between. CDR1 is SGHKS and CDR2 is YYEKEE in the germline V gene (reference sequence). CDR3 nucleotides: TGTGCCAGCAGCCCGGCGGGGACCGCTGGAAACACCATATATTTT. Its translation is CASSPAGTAGNTIYF.

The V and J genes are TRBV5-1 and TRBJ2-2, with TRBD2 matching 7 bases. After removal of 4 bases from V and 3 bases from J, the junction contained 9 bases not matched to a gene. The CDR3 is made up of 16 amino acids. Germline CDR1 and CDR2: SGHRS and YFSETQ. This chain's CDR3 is CASSPEGRADTGELFF. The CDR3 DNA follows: TGCGCCAGCAGCCCGGAAGGGAGGGCCGACACCGGGGAGCTGTTTTTT. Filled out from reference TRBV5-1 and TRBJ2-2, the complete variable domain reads KAGVTQTPRYLIKTRGQQVTLSCSPISGHRSVSWYQQTPGQGLQFLFEYFSETQRNKGNFPGRFSGRQFSNSRSEMNVSTLELGDSALYLCASSPEGRADTGELFFGEGSRLTVL.